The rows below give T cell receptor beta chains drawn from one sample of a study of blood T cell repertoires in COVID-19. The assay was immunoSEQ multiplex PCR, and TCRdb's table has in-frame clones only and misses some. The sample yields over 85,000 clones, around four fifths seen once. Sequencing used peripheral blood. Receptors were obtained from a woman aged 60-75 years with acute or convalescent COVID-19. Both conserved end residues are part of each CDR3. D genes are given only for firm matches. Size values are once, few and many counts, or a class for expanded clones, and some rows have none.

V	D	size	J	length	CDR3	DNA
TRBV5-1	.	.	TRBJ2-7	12	CASSAGRLEQYF	TGCGCCAGCAGCGCGGGACGGCTCGAGCAGTACTTC
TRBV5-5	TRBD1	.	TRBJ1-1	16	CASSSYRGTMNTEAFF	TGTGCCAGCAGCTCGTACAGGGGAACCATGAACACTGAAGCTTTCTTT
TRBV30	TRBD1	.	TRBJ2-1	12	CAWSDRGHEQFF	TGTGCCTGGAGCGACAGGGGCCATGAGCAGTTCTTC
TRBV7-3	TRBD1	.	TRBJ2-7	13	CASSTYGQVEQYF	TGTGCCAGCAGCACCTACGGACAGGTCGAGCAGTACTTC
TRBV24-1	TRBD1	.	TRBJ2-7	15	CATSDSRGTGLEQYF	TGTGCCACCAGTGATTCTCGCGGGACAGGGCTTGAGCAGTACTTC
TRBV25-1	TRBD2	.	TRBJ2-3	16	CASSERLAGSTDTQYF	TGTGCCAGCAGTGAGAGGCTAGCGGGGTCCACAGATACGCAGTATTTT
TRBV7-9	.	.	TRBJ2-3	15	CASSSHETSADTQYF	TGTGCCAGCAGCTCACACGAAACGTCTGCAGATACGCAGTATTTT
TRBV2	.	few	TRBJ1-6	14	CASSEGGGNSPLHF	TGTGCCAGCAGTGAGGGGGGTGGCAATTCACCCCTCCACTTT
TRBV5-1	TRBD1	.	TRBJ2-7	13	CASSANHRGEQYF	TGCGCCAGCAGCGCAAACCACAGGGGCGAGCAGTACTTC
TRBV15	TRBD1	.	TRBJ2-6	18	CATSRKTGVVSGANVLTF	TGTGCCACCAGCAGAAAGACAGGGGTAGTTTCGGGGGCCAACGTCCTGACTTTC
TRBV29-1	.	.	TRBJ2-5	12	CSSPSGEETQYF	TGCAGCTCCCCCTCAGGGGAAGAGACCCAGTACTTC
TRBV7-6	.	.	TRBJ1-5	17	CASSLAASYRGNQPQHF	TGTGCCAGCAGCTTAGCAGCCTCTTACAGGGGCAATCAGCCCCAGCATTTT
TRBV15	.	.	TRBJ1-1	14	CATSRGREAGWAFF	TGTGCCACCAGCAGAGGAAGAGAGGCCGGCTGGGCTTTCTTT
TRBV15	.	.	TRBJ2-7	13	CATSRGSWREQYF	TGTGCCACCAGCAGAGGTTCGTGGAGGGAGCAGTACTTC